These 9 T cell receptor beta chains originate from one sample sequenced in a study of T cells in Graves' hyperthyroidism and ophthalmopathy. The TCR beta CDR3 regions underwent amplification using RNA transcripts as the source. With the HTBI primer set, the TCR CDR3 went through a first round of RT-PCR. TCRdb re-called the multiplex PCR reads through MiXCR, storing one row per CDR3 protein. The data hold about 570,000 distinct CDR3 sequences, with about 45% observed a single time. The sample was peripheral blood or thyroid tissue (not recorded which). The receptors stem from an adult woman with Graves' disease, either hyperthyroidism or ophthalmopathy (not recorded which).

At least ten counts were recorded for this clonotype. J is TRBJ1-2 and V is TRBV5-1; 7 bases agree with TRBD1. The V and J ends lost 4 bases and 7 bases, in that order; junction bases with no gene match: 7. The germline V gene encodes CDR1 SGHRS and CDR2 YFSETQ. CDR3 length: 13 residues. This CDR3 reads CASSAGTALGYTF. The CDR3 nucleotides are TGCGCCAGCAGCGCAGGGACAGCCCTTGGCTACACCTTC. Filled out from reference TRBV5-1 and TRBJ1-2, the complete variable domain reads KAGVTQTPRYLIKTRGQQVTLSCSPISGHRSVSWYQQTPGQGLQFLFEYFSETQRNKGNFPGRFSGRQFSNSRSEMNVSTLELGDSALYLCASSAGTALGYTFGSGTRLTVV.

This clonotype appeared many times. This chain links TRBV11-2 with TRBJ2-7; perhaps TRBD2 as D (5 bases). The CDR3 consists of 14 residues. V was cut by 7 bases and J by 7 bases, with 20 bases left in between. Germline-derived CDR1 and CDR2 are SGHAT and FQNNGV. CDR3 sequence (DNA): TGTGCCAGCACCCCCCGGCTAGCCGGCGAGGAGCAGTACTTC. Encoded protein: CASTPRLAGEEQYF. The variable domain in full, with the rest retrieved from reference TRBV11-2 and TRBJ2-7, is EAGVAQSPRYKIIEKRQSVAFWCNPISGHATLYWYQQILGQGPKLLIQFQNNGVVDDSQLPKDRFSAERLKGVDSTLKIQPAKLEDSAVYLCASTPRLAGEEQYFGPGTRLTVT.

V gene TRBV19 combines with J gene TRBJ2-3, with TRBD2 matching 7 bases. Germline CDR1 LNHDA, CDR2 SQIVND (reference sequence). V trimming: 6 bases; J trimming: 8 bases; junction bases outside the gene matches: 8. The CDR3 length is 13 residues. The CDR3 DNA follows: TGTGCCAGTAGGACGCCGCCGGGAGGTACGCAGTATTTT. Its protein is CASRTPPGGTQYF.

This clonotype appeared many times. This chain joins TRBV11-2 and TRBJ1-6; 11 bases fit TRBD1. Germline assignment: CDR1 SGHAT and CDR2 FQNNGV. The J segment lost 9 bases and the V segment lost 4 bases, leaving 5 bases of the junction unmatched. This CDR3 spans 15 amino acids. DNA of the CDR3: TGTGCCAGCAGCTACGGGACAGGGGGTGGTTCACCCCTCCACTTT. This sequence encodes CASSYGTGGGSPLHF.

About this clonotype itself: Being one base from a much bigger clone, this may be a read error. The chain carries TRBV5-1 and TRBJ2-2; 7 bases are a match to TRBD2. Per the germline V gene, CDR1 is SGHRS and CDR2 is YFSETQ. V dropped 3 bases and J dropped 2; count of bases not matched to a gene: 10. The length of the CDR3 is 17 residues. For the CDR3, the DNA is TGCGCCAGCAGCTCCCATTCTGGCGGGAGTAACACCGGGGAGCTGTTTTTT. Protein sequence: CASSSHSGGSNTGELFF.

This clonotype was seen many times. The chain recombines TRBV6-5 with TRBJ1-4; D not resolved. The CDR3 is 14 residues long. V lost 0 bases and J 8 bases, leaving 10 bases between the germline ends. Germline CDR1 MNHEY, CDR2 SVGAGI. The CDR3 DNA is TGTGCCAGCAGTTACTCTCAGGTTGGGGAAAAACTGTTTTTT. Its translation is CASSYSQVGEKLFF.

The chain joins TRBV5-1 to TRBJ1-4; D possibly corresponds to TRBD1 (6 bases). There are 14 residues in the CDR3. In germline, CDR1 is SGHRS, CDR2 YFSETQ. With 2 bases removed from V and 7 bases from J, the gap between germline ends came to 12 bases. CDR3 in amino acids: CASSFGSGVEKLFF. The CDR3 DNA is TGCGCCAGCAGCTTTGGGTCAGGGGTTGAAAAACTGTTTTTT.

The J gene is TRBJ1-4, the V gene TRBV28; the D gene is possibly TRBD1 (6 bases). Germline CDR1 is MDHEN and CDR2 is SYDVKM. The CDR3 sequence is 16 residues long. V dropped 4 bases and J dropped 0 bases, with 12 bases sitting between them. CDR3 amino acids: CASSSDRPATNEKLFF. The DNA for the CDR3 is TGTGCCAGCAGTTCCGACAGGCCAGCAACTAATGAAAAACTGTTTTTT.

This clonotype was counted many times. CDR3 in amino acids: CASRGQVSSYEQYF. Written as DNA, the CDR3 is TGCGCCAGCCGTGGACAGGTTAGTTCGTACGAGCAGTACTTC. J is TRBJ2-7 and V is TRBV5-1, with TRBD1 identical over 7 bases. Losses at the gene ends were 7 bases for V and 4 bases for J; bases not matched to a gene: 11. Germline CDR1 reads SGHRS; CDR2 reads YFSETQ. CDR3 length: 14 amino acids.